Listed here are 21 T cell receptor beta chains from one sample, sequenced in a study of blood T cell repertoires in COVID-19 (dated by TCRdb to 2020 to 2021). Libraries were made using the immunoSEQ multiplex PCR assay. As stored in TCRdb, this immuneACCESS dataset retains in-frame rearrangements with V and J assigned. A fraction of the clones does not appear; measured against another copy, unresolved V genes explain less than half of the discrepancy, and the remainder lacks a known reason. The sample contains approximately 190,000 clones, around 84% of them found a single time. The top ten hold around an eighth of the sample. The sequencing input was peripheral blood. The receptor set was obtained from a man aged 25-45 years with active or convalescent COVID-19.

The CDR3 sequence is CASSQGDTGELFF. Here the CDR3 DNA reads TGTGCCAGCAGTCAAGGGGACACCGGGGAGCTGTTTTTT. V gene TRBV9 combines with J gene TRBJ2-2; a weak D match, TRBD1 (5 bases). The V and J ends lost 5 bases and 3 bases respectively, with 8 bases between them. The CDR3 runs 13 residues. Per germline, CDR1 SGDLS and CDR2 YYNGEE. Based on the CDR3 plus reference TRBV9 and TRBJ2-2, the full variable domain is DSGVTQTPKHLITATGQRVTLRCSPRSGDLSVYWYQQSLDQGLQFLIQYYNGEERAKGNILERFSAQQFPDLHSELNLSSLELGDSALYFCASSQGDTGELFFGEGSRLTVL.

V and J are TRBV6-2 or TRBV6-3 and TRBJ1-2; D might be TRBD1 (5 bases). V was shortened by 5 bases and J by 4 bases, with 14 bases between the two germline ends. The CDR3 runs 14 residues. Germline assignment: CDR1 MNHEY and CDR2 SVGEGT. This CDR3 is CASSAGGVGYGYTF. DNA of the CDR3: TGTGCCAGCAGTGCCGGGGGGGTCGGCTATGGCTACACCTTC.

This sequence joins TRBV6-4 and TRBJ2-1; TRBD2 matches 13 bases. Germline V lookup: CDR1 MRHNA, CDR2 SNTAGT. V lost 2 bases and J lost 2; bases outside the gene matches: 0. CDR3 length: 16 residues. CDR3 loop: CASSDGLAGAYNEQFF. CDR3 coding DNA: TGTGCCAGCAGTGACGGACTAGCGGGGGCCTACAATGAGCAGTTCTTC.

The CDR3 is CAWSAHLGGYTF. CDR3 DNA sequence: TGTGCCTGGAGTGCTCACCTCGGTGGCTACACCTTC. The chain has TRBV30 and TRBJ1-2; D uncertain. The CDR3 is 12 amino acids. Trimming removed 1 base from V and 7 bases from J, with 10 bases in between. Per the germline V gene, CDR1 is GTSNPN and CDR2 is SVGIG (reference sequence).

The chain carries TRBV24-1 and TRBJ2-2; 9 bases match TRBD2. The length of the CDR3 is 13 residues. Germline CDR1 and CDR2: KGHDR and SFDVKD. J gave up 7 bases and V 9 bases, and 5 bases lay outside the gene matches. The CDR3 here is CATRGGDNGELFF. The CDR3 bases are TGTGCCACCCGCGGGGGGGATAACGGGGAGCTGTTTTTT.

The CDR3 bases are TGCGCCAGCAGCCCCCAGGGGGGCCCCAGCACTGAAGCTTTCTTT. This translates into CASSPQGGPSTEAFF. This rearrangement joins TRBV5-1 to TRBJ1-1; 7 nucleotides agree with TRBD1. The length of the CDR3 is 15 residues. Germline assignment: CDR1 SGHRS and CDR2 YFSETQ. V was clipped by 4 bases and J by 4 bases; unmatched bases: 10.

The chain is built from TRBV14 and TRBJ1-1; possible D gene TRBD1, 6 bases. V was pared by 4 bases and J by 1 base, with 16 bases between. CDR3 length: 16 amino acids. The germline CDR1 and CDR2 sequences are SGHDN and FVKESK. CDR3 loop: CASSPRRGIENTEAFF. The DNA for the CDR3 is TGTGCCAGCAGCCCCCGAAGGGGGATCGAGAACACTGAAGCTTTCTTT.

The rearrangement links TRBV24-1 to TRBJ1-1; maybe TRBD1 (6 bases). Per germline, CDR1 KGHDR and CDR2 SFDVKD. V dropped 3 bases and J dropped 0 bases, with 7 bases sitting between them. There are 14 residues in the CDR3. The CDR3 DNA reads TGTGCCACCAGTGATGGACAGATGAACACTGAAGCTTTCTTT. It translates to CATSDGQMNTEAFF.

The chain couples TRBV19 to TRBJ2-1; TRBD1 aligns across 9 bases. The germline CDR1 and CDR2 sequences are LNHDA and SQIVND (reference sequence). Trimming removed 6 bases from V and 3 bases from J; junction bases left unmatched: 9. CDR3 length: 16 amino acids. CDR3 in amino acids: CASRTSGQGNYNEQFF. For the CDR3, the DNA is TGTGCCAGTAGGACCTCGGGACAGGGTAACTACAATGAGCAGTTCTTC.

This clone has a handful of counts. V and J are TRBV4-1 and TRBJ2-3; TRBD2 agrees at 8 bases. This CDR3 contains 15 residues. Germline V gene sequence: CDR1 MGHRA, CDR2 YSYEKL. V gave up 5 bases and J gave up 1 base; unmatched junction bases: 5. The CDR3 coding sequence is TGCGCCAGCAGCTCGCCTAGCGGGCGCACAGATACGCAGTATTTT. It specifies CASSSPSGRTDTQYF.

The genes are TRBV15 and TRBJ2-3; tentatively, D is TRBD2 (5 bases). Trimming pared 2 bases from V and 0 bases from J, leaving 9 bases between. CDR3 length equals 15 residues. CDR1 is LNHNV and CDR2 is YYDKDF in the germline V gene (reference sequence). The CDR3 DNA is TGTGCCACCAGCAGAACTAGGACTAGCACAGATACGCAGTATTTT. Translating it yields CATSRTRTSTDTQYF. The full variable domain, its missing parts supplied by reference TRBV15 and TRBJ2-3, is DAMVIQNPRYQVTQFGKPVTLSCSQTLNHNVMYWYQQKSSQAPKLLFHYYDKDFNNEADTPDNFQSRRPNTSFCFLDIRSPGLGDTAMYLCATSRTRTSTDTQYFGPGTRLTVL.

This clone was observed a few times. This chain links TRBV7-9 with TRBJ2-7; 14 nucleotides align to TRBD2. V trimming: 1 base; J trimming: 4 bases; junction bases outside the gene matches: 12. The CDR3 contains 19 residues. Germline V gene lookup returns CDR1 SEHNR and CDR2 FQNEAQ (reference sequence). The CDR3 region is CASSLVRGTSGSPKYEQYF. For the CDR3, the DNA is TGTGCCAGCAGCTTAGTCCGGGGGACTAGCGGGAGTCCCAAGTACGAGCAGTACTTC.

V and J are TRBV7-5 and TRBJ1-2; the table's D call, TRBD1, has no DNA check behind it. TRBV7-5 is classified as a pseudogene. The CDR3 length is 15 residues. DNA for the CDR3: TGTGCCAGAAGCTTACCCAGGGGGCTAAGGTATGGCTACACCTTC. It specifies CARSLPRGLRYGYTF.

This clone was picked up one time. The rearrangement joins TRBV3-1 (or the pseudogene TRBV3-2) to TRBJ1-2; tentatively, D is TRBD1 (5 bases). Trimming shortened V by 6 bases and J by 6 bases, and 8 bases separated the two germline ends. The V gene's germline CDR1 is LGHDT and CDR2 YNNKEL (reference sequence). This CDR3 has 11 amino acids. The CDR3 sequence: CASRAGHGYTF. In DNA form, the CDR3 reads TGTGCCAGCAGGGCGGGACATGGCTACACCTTC.

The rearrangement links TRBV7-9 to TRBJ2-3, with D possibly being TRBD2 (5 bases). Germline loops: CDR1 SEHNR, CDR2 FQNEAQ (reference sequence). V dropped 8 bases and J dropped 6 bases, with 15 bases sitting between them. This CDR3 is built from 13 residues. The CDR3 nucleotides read TGTGCCAGCGAGAGGGATTCGGCGGATACGCAGTATTTT. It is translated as CASERDSADTQYF.

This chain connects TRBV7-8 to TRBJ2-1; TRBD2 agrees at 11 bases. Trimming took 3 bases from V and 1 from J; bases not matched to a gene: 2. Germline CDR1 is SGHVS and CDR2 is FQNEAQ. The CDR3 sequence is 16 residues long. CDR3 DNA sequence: TGTGCCAGCAGCTTTTCTAGCGGGGGGTCCTACAATGAGCAGTTCTTC. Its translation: CASSFSSGGSYNEQFF.

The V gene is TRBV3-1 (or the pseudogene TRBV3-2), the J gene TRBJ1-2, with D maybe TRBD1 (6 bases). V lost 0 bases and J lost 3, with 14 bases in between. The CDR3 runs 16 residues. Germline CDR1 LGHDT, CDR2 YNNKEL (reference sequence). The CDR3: CASSQEGTGFDYGYTF. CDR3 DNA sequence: TGTGCCAGCAGCCAAGAGGGTACAGGGTTTGACTATGGCTACACCTTC.

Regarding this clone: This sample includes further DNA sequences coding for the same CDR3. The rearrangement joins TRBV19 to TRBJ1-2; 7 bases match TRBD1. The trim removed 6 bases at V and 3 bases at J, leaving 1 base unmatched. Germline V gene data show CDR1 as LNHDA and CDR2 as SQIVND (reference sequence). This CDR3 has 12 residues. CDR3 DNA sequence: TGTGCCAGTAGCCAGGGGGACTATGGCTACACCTTC. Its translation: CASSQGDYGYTF. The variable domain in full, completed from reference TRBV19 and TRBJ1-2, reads DGGITQSPKYLFRKEGQNVTLSCEQNLNHDAMYWYRQDPGQGLRLIYYSQIVNDFQKGDIAEGYSVSREKKESFPLTVTSAQKNPTAFYLCASSQGDYGYTFGSGTRLTVV.

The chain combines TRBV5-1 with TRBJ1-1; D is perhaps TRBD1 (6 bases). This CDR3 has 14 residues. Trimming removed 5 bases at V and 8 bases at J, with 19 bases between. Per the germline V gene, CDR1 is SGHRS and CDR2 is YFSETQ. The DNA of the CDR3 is TGCGCCAGCAGACCAGACAGGCCTCCTCGGGAAGCTTTCTTT. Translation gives CASRPDRPPREAFF.

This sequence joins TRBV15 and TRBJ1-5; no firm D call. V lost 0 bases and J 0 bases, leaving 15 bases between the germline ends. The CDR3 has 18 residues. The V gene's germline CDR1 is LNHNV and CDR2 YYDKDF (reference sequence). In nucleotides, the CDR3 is TGTGCCACCAGCAGAGATCCCCCCACGCGACTTAGCAATCAGCCCCAGCATTTT. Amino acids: CATSRDPPTRLSNQPQHF.

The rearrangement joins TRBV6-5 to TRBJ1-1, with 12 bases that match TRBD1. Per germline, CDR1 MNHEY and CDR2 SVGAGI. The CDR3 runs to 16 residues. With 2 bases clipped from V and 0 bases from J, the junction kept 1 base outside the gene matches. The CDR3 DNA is TGTGCCAGCAGTTACGGGACAGGGGGCCTGAACACTGAAGCTTTCTTT. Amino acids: CASSYGTGGLNTEAFF.